This T cell receptor (beta chain) was sequenced for a study of shared clonotypes between healthy human individuals. Germline CDR1 MNHEY, CDR2 SVGAGI. This CDR3 contains 14 residues. V was cut by 2 bases and J by 1 base, with 9 bases left in between. As originally analysed: In the immunoSEQ data, sequences were junction-only and lacked quality scores, so filtering differed. TCRdb's table, derived via immunoSEQ multiplex PCR, lists solely in-frame clones and lacks some. V and J calls and clone size are given by that table; D and trimming were obtained from the DNA. The sample yields around 1.5 million clones, 95% to 99% seen once. Recent vaccinations or acute infections were absent in the healthy HIV-negative adult donors.

The sequencing input was naive CD4+ T cells sorted from blood. Subset given: CD45RA+ positively selected. V usage is TRBV6-5 and J usage is TRBJ2-7; D gene ambiguous. The sequence was collected from a man aged 25 to 45 in good health. The CDR3 DNA follows: TGTGCCAGCAGTTACCTACGGTTTTCCTACGAGCAGTACTTC. Residues: CASSYLRFSYEQYF.